Each of the 16 T cell receptor beta chains below was sequenced from the same sample in a study of T cells in Graves' hyperthyroidism and ophthalmopathy. RNA transcripts were the template for amplifying TCR beta CDR3 regions. The study used the HTBI primer set for a first-round RT-PCR of the TCR CDR3. TCRdb reanalysed the multiplex PCR reads using MiXCR and keeps one entry per CDR3 protein. The sample has 500,000 to 600,000 distinct CDR3 sequences; 40% to 50% are singletons. Sequencing was done on a sample of peripheral blood or thyroid tissue (not recorded which). The origin of the receptors is an adult woman with Graves' disease, either hyperthyroidism or ophthalmopathy (not recorded which).

The CDR3 loop is CASGTAYNSPLHF. CDR3 sequence (DNA): TGTGCCAGCGGAACAGCATATAATTCACCCCTCCACTTT. This chain uses TRBV6-1 with TRBJ1-6; D remains unclear. Germline values: CDR1 MNHNS, CDR2 SASEGT. The CDR3 is 13 amino acids. V was pared by 8 bases and J by 4 bases, with 9 bases between.

This clonotype appeared once. A much larger clone differs from this one at a single base, so this may be a read error. V is TRBV20-1 and J is TRBJ1-1; 10 bases are a match to TRBD1. Germline V gene data show CDR1 as DFQATT and CDR2 as SNEGSKA (reference sequence). V dropped 5 bases and J dropped 1; count of bases not matched to a gene: 4. The CDR3 runs to 14 residues. The CDR3 spells CSAGTGATNTEAFF. The CDR3 nucleotides are TGCAGTGCTGGGACAGGGGCGACGAACACTGAAGCTTTCTTT.

This clonotype came up many times. V usage is TRBV12-3 or TRBV12-4 and J usage is TRBJ2-7, with 10 nucleotides matching TRBD2. This CDR3 region has 17 residues. Germline trimming cut 4 bases from V and 4 bases from J; bases unmatched to any gene: 13. In DNA, the CDR3 is TGTGCCAGCAGTTCGTCACCGGGACTAGCGCTGCGGTACGAGCAGTACTTC. This translates into CASSSSPGLALRYEQYF.

This clonotype was detected many times. The V and J genes are TRBV10-3 and TRBJ1-1; D gene unclear. V lost 11 bases, J lost 2 bases, and 12 bases lay in between. The CDR3 runs 12 residues. Looked up from germline, CDR1 is ENHRY and CDR2 is SYGVKD. Here the CDR3 DNA reads TGTGCCGTCAAACAACTTAACACTGAAGCTTTCTTT. It codes for CAVKQLNTEAFF.

This clonotype occurred many times. The gene calls are TRBV19 and TRBJ1-5, with D unclear. The CDR3 contains 12 residues. The V end was cut by 8 bases, the J end by 3 bases, with 8 bases between. Germline CDR1 LNHDA, CDR2 SQIVND (reference sequence). The CDR3 nucleotides are TGTGCCAGTCAGGATGACAATCAGCCCCAGCATTTT. This codes for CASQDDNQPQHF.

This clonotype was counted many times. CDR3: CASSQQGAENQPQHF. DNA of the CDR3: TGTGCCAGCAGTCAACAGGGGGCTGAGAATCAGCCCCAGCATTTT. J is TRBJ1-5 and V is TRBV2, with 9 bases fitting TRBD1. Per germline, CDR1 SNHLY and CDR2 FYNNEI. With 5 bases clipped from V and 4 bases from J, the junction kept 6 bases outside the gene matches. The CDR3 length is 15 residues.

This clonotype was detected ten times or more. This chain uses TRBV12-3 or TRBV12-4 with TRBJ1-1, with TRBD1 identical over 8 bases. The CDR3 sequence is 15 residues long. V lost 4 bases to trimming and J lost 2 bases; unmatched junction nucleotides: 6. DNA of the CDR3: TGTGCCAGCAGTTCAACGACAGGGGCCAACACTGAAGCTTTCTTT. This translates into CASSSTTGANTEAFF.

CDR3 in DNA: TGCGCCAGCAGCCCGTCATTACGATTGGCCCCTCTGGCGTCCGAGCAGTACTTC. This encodes CASSPSLRLAPLASEQYF. The chain is built from TRBV10-2 and TRBJ2-7, with D unresolved. Germline CDR1 and CDR2: WSHSY and SAAADI. The V gene lost 6 bases and the J gene lost 6 bases, with 30 bases spanning the gap. The CDR3 spans 18 residues.

This clonotype was counted only a few times. A much more abundant neighbour one base away suggests this may be a read error. The gene calls are TRBV7-8 and TRBJ2-5; no reliable D call. The V gene's germline CDR1 is SGHVS and CDR2 FQNEAQ. V was clipped by 5 bases and J by 5 bases, with 9 bases between them. The CDR3 contains 12 residues. The CDR3, as DNA: TGTGCCAGCAGCCCAATGAGGGAGACCCAGTACTTC. It specifies CASSPMRETQYF.

There are a few counts of this clonotype. A much larger clone is a single base away; this may be a read error. The rearrangement uses TRBV5-1 and TRBJ2-5, with 7 bases fitting TRBD1. The CDR3 runs 14 residues. CDR1 and CDR2 (germline): SGHRS, YFSETQ. CDR3 bases: TGCGCCAGCAGCTCCGGGACAGCTCAAGAGATCCAGTACTTC. Translation: CASSSGTAQEIQYF.

The table lists this clonotype with many counts. The J gene is TRBJ2-7, the V gene TRBV6-5, with TRBD1 identical over 9 bases. This CDR3 spans 13 amino acids. With 6 bases clipped from V and 7 bases from J, the junction kept 7 bases outside the gene matches. The V gene's germline CDR1 is MNHEY and CDR2 SVGAGI. The CDR3 nucleotides are TGTGCCAGCAGGTCTACAGGGGGCTGGGAGCAGTACTTC. Protein sequence: CASRSTGGWEQYF.

The chain employs TRBV12-3 or TRBV12-4 and TRBJ2-6, with D uncertain. This CDR3 contains 14 residues. With 7 bases removed from V and 7 bases from J, the gap between germline ends came to 14 bases. The CDR3: CASNQPSGANVLTF. The CDR3 nucleotides are TGTGCCAGCAACCAGCCCTCGGGCGCCAACGTCCTGACTTTC.

In this sample, this clonotype turned up many times. This sequence joins TRBV15 and TRBJ2-5, with D perhaps matching TRBD1 (5 bases). V lost 0 bases to trimming and J lost 5 bases, with 13 bases between them. This CDR3 is built from 15 residues. The germline V gene encodes CDR1 LNHNV and CDR2 YYDKDF (reference sequence). As DNA, the CDR3 is TGTGCCACCAGCAGAGAGGGCTATCACAGGGAGACCCAGTACTTC. As protein: CATSREGYHRETQYF.

This clonotype was counted at least ten times. DNA for the CDR3: TGTGCCAGCGGCCATAGCGGGAGTATCTACGAGCAGTACTTC. Translated: CASGHSGSIYEQYF. V gene TRBV11-1 combines with J gene TRBJ2-7, with 9 bases that match TRBD2. The CDR3 length is 14 residues. Trimming took 8 bases from V and 3 from J; bases not matched to a gene: 8. From germline, CDR1 is SGHAT and CDR2 FQDESV (reference sequence).

The gene calls are TRBV10-3 and TRBJ2-6; TRBD1 matches 8 bases. V lost 7 bases to trimming and J lost 4 bases; unmatched junction nucleotides: 9. CDR1 and CDR2 from the germline V gene are ENHRY and SYGVKD. This CDR3 contains 16 residues. Written as DNA, the CDR3 is TGTGCCATCACCCCGGACAGGGCGCGCGGGGCCAACGTCCTGACTTTC. Protein: CAITPDRARGANVLTF.

The chain joins TRBV20-1 to TRBJ1-1, with 8 bases matching TRBD1. Germline loops: CDR1 DFQATT, CDR2 SNEGSKA (reference sequence). The J segment lost 11 bases and the V segment lost 7 bases, leaving 0 bases of the junction unmatched. The CDR3 is 8 residues long. DNA of the CDR3: TGCAGTGACAGGGGGGCTTTCTTT. Amino acid sequence: CSDRGAFF.